This TCR beta chain was recovered during a study of blood T cell repertoires in COVID-19. With 5 bases clipped from V and 5 bases from J, the junction kept 8 bases outside the gene matches. The germline V gene encodes CDR1 SGHRS and CDR2 YFSETQ. The CDR3 covers 14 residues. Sequenced by immunoSEQ multiplex PCR; TCRdb stores in-frame clones only, minus some. The sample records approximately 300,000 clones, around 90% being singletons. This sequence originates from a man in his sixties who had recovered from COVID-19. The chain employs TRBV5-1 and TRBJ2-7, with 9 bases fitting TRBD1. Sequenced material: PBMCs or T cells enriched from blood (not recorded which). The chain's CDR3 is CASRTDRGDHEQYF. The CDR3 coding sequence is TGCGCCAGCAGGACGGACAGGGGTGACCACGAGCAGTACTTC.